A single sample gave rise to the 8 T cell receptor beta chains below, sequenced in a study of CD8 T cells in Susac syndrome. Reverse transcription used roughly 0.5 to 1 ug RNA and random hexamers. MiXCR, applied by TCRdb to the immunoSEQ multiplex PCR reads, yields one record per CDR3 protein. The repertoire consists of hundreds of thousands of distinct CDR3 sequences, with about 85% occurring once and the leading ten covering 0.12%. Sample: CD8+ T cells from PBMCs. These receptors were obtained from a human donor with multiple sclerosis.

V usage is TRBV7-9 and J usage is TRBJ2-5; 8 bases agree with TRBD1. Germline assignment: CDR1 SEHNR and CDR2 FQNEAQ (reference sequence). CDR3 length: 16 residues. J was trimmed by 5 bases and V by 5 bases; bases with no gene match: 13. The CDR3 DNA sequence: TGTGCCAGCAGCCCACCCGACAGGGGTAGTCGTGAGACCCAGTACTTC. This codes for CASSPPDRGSRETQYF.

The chain has TRBV20-1 and TRBJ2-5; D unresolved. The CDR3 contains 13 residues. V was cut by 1 base and J by 5 bases, with 11 bases left in between. Germline V CDR1 and CDR2: DFQATT, SNEGSKA (reference sequence). The CDR3 region is CSARVGLSETQYF. CDR3 DNA: TGCAGTGCTAGAGTAGGCCTAAGCGAGACCCAGTACTTC.

This clonotype was counted between two and nine times. V usage is TRBV5-4 and J usage is TRBJ1-1; tentatively, D is TRBD1 (5 bases). This CDR3 is built from 14 residues. V was clipped by 3 bases and J by 1 base, with 10 bases between them. Germline values: CDR1 SGHNT, CDR2 YYREEE (reference sequence). DNA for the CDR3: TGTGCCAGCAGCTCGGCCGGGGGGAACACTGAAGCTTTCTTT. Its protein is CASSSAGGNTEAFF. Drawing the rest from reference TRBV5-4 and TRBJ1-1, the complete variable domain is ETGVTQSPTHLIKTRGQQVTLRCSSQSGHNTVSWYQQALGQGPQFIFQYYREEENGRGNFPPRFSGLQFPNYSSELNVNALELDDSALYLCASSSAGGNTEAFFGQGTRLTVV.

Concerning this clonotype: One end of the junction fails to match germline, which may point to a read error. The chain employs TRBV23-1 and TRBJ2-1; perhaps TRBD2 as D (6 bases). TRBV23-1 is identified as an open reading frame with a role that is uncertain. The CDR3 spans 13 residues. The CDR3 reads CASSRGLFNGQFF. DNA of the CDR3: TGCGCCAGCAGTCGGGGACTTTTTAATGGGCAGTTCTTC.

The rearrangement links TRBV9 to TRBJ2-2; D gene ambiguous. The CDR3 is 13 residues long. The germline gives CDR1 SGDLS, CDR2 YYNGEE. Trimming removed 0 bases from V and 8 bases from J, with 8 bases in between. The CDR3, as DNA: TGTGCCAGCAGCGTAGTAGAGGTGGGGGAGCTGTTTTTT. Its protein product is CASSVVEVGELFF.

The J gene is TRBJ1-3, the V gene TRBV6-5; maybe TRBD1 (5 bases). Germline loops: CDR1 MNHEY, CDR2 SVGAGI. The CDR3 covers 15 residues. V was cut by 6 bases and J by 0 bases, with 12 bases left in between. CDR3 amino acids: CASRARDPSGNTIYF. DNA of the CDR3: TGTGCCAGCAGGGCCCGGGACCCCTCTGGAAACACCATATATTTT.

The J gene is TRBJ2-3, the V gene TRBV6-6; D gene unclear. This CDR3 has 14 amino acids. Germline V gene lookup returns CDR1 MNHNY and CDR2 SVGAGI (reference sequence). The V and J ends lost 6 bases and 2 bases respectively, with 12 bases between them. The CDR3 here is CASSPALYTDTQYF. CDR3 sequence (DNA): TGTGCCAGCAGCCCGGCGCTATACACAGATACGCAGTATTTT.

This chain links TRBV12-3 or TRBV12-4 with TRBJ2-1; D might be TRBD2 (6 bases). The V end lost 4 bases, the J end lost 4 bases, and 14 bases lay between the germline ends. CDR3 size: 15 residues. CDR3: CASSSSGLTYNEQFF. The DNA for the CDR3 is TGTGCCAGCAGTTCAAGCGGACTAACGTACAATGAGCAGTTCTTC.